This TCR beta chain stems from a study of Tregs in tolerant kidney transplant recipients. Study observations and caveats: This study did not directly address biological reproducibility. Antigen-driven expansion was suggested because donor-specific Tregs expanded more than all Tregs in tolerant patients.

The germline V gene encodes CDR1 SGHRS and CDR2 YFSETQ. V was cut by 0 bases and J by 0 bases, with 7 bases left in between. This CDR3 contains 14 residues. Related graft donors supplied nonmyeloablative bone marrow transplants, and mixed chimerism was transient. TCRdb's copy holds only in-frame clones and misses some; the assay was immunoSEQ multiplex PCR. Counted here are some 57,000 clones, 91% occurring once; the ten biggest clones make up 13% to 15%. On this clone itself: Its antigen is as yet unknown. Given the absence of the conserved phenylalanine or tryptophan at the CDR3 end, a read error is likely.

V usage is TRBV5-1 and J usage is TRBJ2-7; D remains ambiguous. The sample consisted of CD8+ T cells from blood (PBMCs), taken 24 months after the transplant. This receptor was identified in a human patient who received a combined kidney and bone marrow transplant. Some T cells may arise from the graft donor. CDR3 amino acids: CASSLEENSYEQYL. CDR3 DNA sequence: TGCGCCAGCAGCTTGGAGGAGAACTCCTACGAGCAGTACCTC.